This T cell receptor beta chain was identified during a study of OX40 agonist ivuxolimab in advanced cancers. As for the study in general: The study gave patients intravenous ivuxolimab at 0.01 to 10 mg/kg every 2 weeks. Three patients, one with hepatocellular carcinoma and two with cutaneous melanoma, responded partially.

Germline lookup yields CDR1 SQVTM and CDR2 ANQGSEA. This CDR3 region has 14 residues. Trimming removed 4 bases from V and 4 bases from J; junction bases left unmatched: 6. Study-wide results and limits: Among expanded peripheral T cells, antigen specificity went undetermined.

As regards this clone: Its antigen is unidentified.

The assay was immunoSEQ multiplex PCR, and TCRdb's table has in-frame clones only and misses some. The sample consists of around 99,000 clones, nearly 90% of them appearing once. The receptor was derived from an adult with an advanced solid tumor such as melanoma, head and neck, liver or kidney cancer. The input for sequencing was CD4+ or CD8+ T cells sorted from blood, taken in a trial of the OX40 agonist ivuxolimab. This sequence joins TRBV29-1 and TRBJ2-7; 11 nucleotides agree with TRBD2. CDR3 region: CSVAAGTSGYEQYF. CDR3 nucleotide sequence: TGCAGCGTTGCAGCCGGGACTAGCGGATACGAGCAGTACTTC.